Shown below are 26 T cell receptor beta chains from a single sample sequenced in a study of vaccination effects on CD4 cells after COVID-19. Culture proceeded for about 11 days, and CD4+ T cells were then isolated. For these TCRs, the target antigens are not known. Measured with immunoSEQ multiplex PCR; TCRdb has only the in-frame clones, and not every one. This sample has 40,000 to 55,000 clones, with roughly four fifths found just once. Sequencing used CD4+ T cells from PBMCs cultured without peptide, obtained before COVID-19 vaccination. Every receptor here comes from a human donor who had a prior SARS-CoV-2 infection.

The V call is TRBV28, the J call TRBJ1-2, with 10 positions matching TRBD1. The trim removed 2 bases at V and 6 bases at J, leaving 6 bases unmatched. The germline V gene has CDR1 MDHEN and CDR2 SYDVKM. The CDR3 extends over 15 amino acids. DNA of the CDR3: TGTGCCAGCAGTTTAGGGACAGGGGCAGAGGATGGCTACACCTTC. Translation: CASSLGTGAEDGYTF.

This chain links TRBV7-2 with TRBJ1-6, with D perhaps TRBD1 (5 bases). Germline CDR1 is SGHTA and CDR2 is FQGNSA. Deletions cut 1 base from V and 10 bases from J, with 11 bases between. The CDR3 extends over 14 amino acids. The CDR3 DNA reads TGTGCCAGCAGCTTAGTACCCAGGGACTCACCCCTCCACTTT. Translation: CASSLVPRDSPLHF.

This chain uses TRBV18 with TRBJ1-1; D is possibly TRBD1 (5 bases). The V and J ends lost 6 bases and 4 bases respectively, with 12 bases between them. The CDR3 is made up of 13 amino acids. From germline, CDR1 is KGHSH and CDR2 LQKENI. DNA for the CDR3: TGTGCCAGCTCCCAAACGGGGGGCACTGAAGCTTTCTTT. It encodes CASSQTGGTEAFF.

V is TRBV4-2 and J is TRBJ2-1, with D perhaps matching TRBD1 (5 bases). Trimming shortened V by 0 bases and J by 4 bases, and 13 bases separated the two germline ends. CDR1 is LGHNA and CDR2 is YNFKEQ in the germline V gene. CDR3 length: 16 residues. The chain's CDR3 is CASSQDKGSVYNEQFF. The CDR3 region has the DNA TGTGCCAGCAGCCAAGATAAGGGGTCGGTGTACAATGAGCAGTTCTTC.

The chain employs TRBV2 and TRBJ2-3; D remains unclear. Germline values: CDR1 SNHLY, CDR2 FYNNEI. The germline V and J ends were trimmed by 4 bases and 8 bases, with 13 bases remaining between them. The CDR3 is made up of 13 amino acids. In nucleotides, the CDR3 is TGTGCCAGCAGTGTGCCCCGCGTTGGTACGCAGTATTTT. This translates into CASSVPRVGTQYF.

The chain joins TRBV29-1 to TRBJ2-3; 10 nucleotides agree with TRBD2. Trimming cost V 4 bases and J 1 base; bases outside gene matches: 2. Germline lookup yields CDR1 SQVTM and CDR2 ANQGSEA. The CDR3 is 14 amino acids. CDR3 nucleotide sequence: TGCAGCGTTGCTCTAGCGGGGGGCACAGATACGCAGTATTTT. It yields the protein CSVALAGGTDTQYF.

This rearrangement joins TRBV5-5 to TRBJ2-5, with D unresolved. Germline CDR1 reads SGHKS; CDR2 reads YYEKEE (reference sequence). V was cut by 1 base and J by 5 bases, with 3 bases left in between. The CDR3 runs to 11 residues. The CDR3 is CASSLTETQYF. Here the CDR3 DNA reads TGTGCCAGCAGCTTGACTGAGACCCAGTACTTC.

This clone was detected once. The V call is TRBV19, the J call TRBJ2-1; 13 nucleotides align to TRBD2. Germline V gene lookup returns CDR1 LNHDA and CDR2 SQIVND (reference sequence). The length of the CDR3 is 17 residues. V trimming: 6 bases; J trimming: 0 bases; junction bases outside the gene matches: 5. CDR3 loop: CASRGLAGVSSYNEQFF. CDR3 in DNA: TGTGCCAGTAGAGGACTAGCGGGAGTTAGCTCCTACAATGAGCAGTTCTTC.

The rearrangement uses TRBV18 and TRBJ2-7; D is possibly TRBD1 (6 bases). V shed 1 base and J shed 4 bases, with 17 bases lying between them. The CDR3 contains 16 residues. Germline V lookup: CDR1 KGHSH, CDR2 LQKENI. DNA for the CDR3: TGTGCCAGCTCACCACAGTCTGCAGGGGCAATATACGAGCAGTACTTC. The encoded protein is CASSPQSAGAIYEQYF.

CDR3 bases: TGTGCCAGCTCACCAATCGCTGGCGGGGGGCCATACCAAGAGACCCAGTACTTC. Translating it yields CASSPIAGGGPYQETQYF. The chain couples TRBV18 to TRBJ2-5, with 8 bases matching TRBD2. Germline V gives CDR1 KGHSH, CDR2 LQKENI. V gave up 2 bases and J gave up 0 bases; unmatched junction bases: 11. This CDR3 contains 18 residues.

This chain links TRBV7-3 with TRBJ1-1; D remains unclear. There are 15 residues in the CDR3. CDR1 is SGHTA and CDR2 is FQGTGA in the germline V gene. V was pared by 5 bases and J by 4 bases, with 17 bases between. The CDR3 here is CASSPLTVVGTEAFF. CDR3 in DNA: TGTGCCAGCAGCCCGCTGACGGTTGTGGGCACTGAAGCTTTCTTT.

The gene calls are TRBV4-2 and TRBJ1-1; no clear D. This CDR3 is 16 amino acids long. Trimming removed 0 bases at V and 6 bases at J, with 17 bases between. CDR1 and CDR2 from the germline V gene are LGHNA and YNFKEQ. The DNA for the CDR3 is TGTGCCAGCAGCCAAGATCTAAGGAGGGCAAGCGCTGAAGCTTTCTTT. This translates into CASSQDLRRASAEAFF.

The count of this clone is one. V and J are TRBV30 and TRBJ1-5; 7 positions agree with TRBD1. CDR1 and CDR2 from the germline V gene are GTSNPN and SVGIG (reference sequence). The CDR3 is 14 residues long. Unmatched junction bases numbered 6, after V lost 3 bases and J lost 4 bases. CDR3 coding DNA: TGTGCCTGGAGGGGGGACAGCCCTAATCAGCCCCAGCATTTT. It translates to CAWRGDSPNQPQHF.

The chain is built from TRBV29-1 and TRBJ1-1; TRBD1 is a possible D gene (6 bases). Looked up from germline, CDR1 is SQVTM and CDR2 is ANQGSEA. With 7 bases removed from V and 0 bases from J, the gap between germline ends came to 12 bases. The CDR3 sequence is 13 residues long. CDR3 sequence (DNA): TGCAGCGGACGAGGGGGAATGAACACTGAAGCTTTCTTT. Protein: CSGRGGMNTEAFF.

The chain combines TRBV27 with TRBJ2-3; 7 positions agree with TRBD1. The trim removed 6 bases at V and 5 bases at J, leaving 5 bases unmatched. Germline assignment: CDR1 MNHEY and CDR2 SMNVEV (reference sequence). This CDR3 is 13 amino acids long. This CDR3 reads CASRRGTVDTQYF. The CDR3 nucleotides are TGTGCCAGCAGGAGGGGGACAGTAGATACGCAGTATTTT.

This clone appeared a few times. The chain combines TRBV27 with TRBJ2-1; 9 bases agree with TRBD2. The ends lost 1 base at V and 5 bases at J; junction bases unmatched: 6. This CDR3 contains 16 residues. Germline CDR1 MNHEY, CDR2 SMNVEV (reference sequence). The CDR3 nucleotides are TGTGCCAGCAGTTTATTTTCGGCGGGAGGGGACAATGAGCAGTTCTTC. It translates to CASSLFSAGGDNEQFF.

This chain joins TRBV12-5 and TRBJ1-5; D gene unclear. The CDR3 extends over 13 amino acids. Trimming pared 5 bases from V and 0 bases from J, leaving 5 bases between. CDR1 and CDR2 (germline): LGHNT, FRNRAP. Here the CDR3 reads CASGADSNQPQHF. The CDR3 region has the DNA TGTGCTAGTGGTGCAGATAGCAATCAGCCCCAGCATTTT.

This sequence joins TRBV15 and TRBJ2-1, with D possibly being TRBD1 (6 bases). The CDR3 sequence is 17 residues long. Germline values: CDR1 LNHNV, CDR2 YYDKDF (reference sequence). V lost 0 bases and J lost 0, with 12 bases in between. The CDR3 here is CATSRDWAGDSYNEQFF. The DNA for the CDR3 is TGTGCCACCAGCAGAGATTGGGCAGGGGACTCCTACAATGAGCAGTTCTTC. The full variable domain, its missing parts supplied by reference TRBV15 and TRBJ2-1, is DAMVIQNPRYQVTQFGKPVTLSCSQTLNHNVMYWYQQKSSQAPKLLFHYYDKDFNNEADTPDNFQSRRPNTSFCFLDIRSPGLGDTAMYLCATSRDWAGDSYNEQFFGPGTRLTVL.

The J gene is TRBJ1-1, the V gene TRBV19; 9 bases line up with TRBD1. Germline V gene sequence: CDR1 LNHDA, CDR2 SQIVND (reference sequence). V lost 6 bases to trimming and J lost 4 bases; unmatched junction nucleotides: 3. The CDR3 contains 13 residues. In DNA form, the CDR3 reads TGTGCCAGTAGGCGACAGGGGGGCACTGAAGCTTTCTTT. Its translation: CASRRQGGTEAFF.

The table lists this clone with a few counts. The chain couples TRBV6-5 to TRBJ2-3; TRBD2 agrees at 9 bases. Losses at the gene ends were 7 bases for V and 5 bases for J; bases not matched to a gene: 7. Germline values: CDR1 MNHEY, CDR2 SVGAGI. The CDR3 contains 14 residues. The CDR3 here is CASMGRGGGDTQYF. The CDR3 region has the DNA TGTGCCAGCATGGGGCGGGGGGGTGGAGATACGCAGTATTTT.

The chain employs TRBV7-9 and TRBJ1-1, with D possibly matching TRBD1 (5 bases). V was pared by 0 bases and J by 10 bases, with 12 bases between. The germline V gene has CDR1 SEHNR and CDR2 FQNEAQ (reference sequence). CDR3 length equals 13 residues. CDR3 amino acids: CASSLASSGSAFF. The CDR3 DNA reads TGTGCCAGCAGCTTAGCGTCCTCAGGGTCAGCTTTCTTT.

V gene TRBV24-1 combines with J gene TRBJ2-5; 7 bases match TRBD2. The CDR3 spans 15 residues. J gave up 5 bases and V 3 bases, and 8 bases lay outside the gene matches. CDR1 and CDR2 from the germline V gene are KGHDR and SFDVKD. CDR3 sequence reads: CATSDPRGEAETQYF. The CDR3 DNA reads as TGTGCCACCAGTGATCCCCGGGGGGAGGCGGAGACCCAGTACTTC.

This sequence joins TRBV7-2 and TRBJ1-2, with 12 bases lining up with TRBD1. The germline CDR1 and CDR2 sequences are SGHTA and FQGNSA. V shed 5 bases, J shed 8 bases, and the junction held 6 bases outside the gene matches. The CDR3 spans 14 residues. CDR3 nucleotide sequence: TGTGCCAGCAGCCCGGGACAGGGGGCGCGAGGCTACACCTTC. Residues: CASSPGQGARGYTF.

This chain links TRBV5-5 with TRBJ2-7, with 7 positions matching TRBD1. V lost 3 bases and J lost 2; bases outside the gene matches: 8. The CDR3 is 15 amino acids. The germline V gene encodes CDR1 SGHKS and CDR2 YYEKEE (reference sequence). The CDR3 bases are TGTGCCAGCAGCTCGCGGACAGGCAACGCCTACGAGCAGTACTTC. This translates into CASSSRTGNAYEQYF.

The chain carries TRBV7-8 and TRBJ2-7, with 8 bases aligning to TRBD1. The CDR3 loop spans 15 amino acids. Trimming took 5 bases from V and 0 from J; bases not matched to a gene: 6. Germline loops: CDR1 SGHVS, CDR2 FQNEAQ. CDR3 sequence (DNA): TGTGCCAGCAGCCCACGGACAGGGAGCTCCTACGAGCAGTACTTC. Translated: CASSPRTGSSYEQYF.

Only a few counts were recorded for this clone. The rearrangement joins TRBV19 to TRBJ2-3, with TRBD2 matching over 12 bases. Germline CDR1 reads LNHDA; CDR2 reads SQIVND (reference sequence). This CDR3 has 18 amino acids. The J segment lost 4 bases and the V segment lost 7 bases, leaving 15 bases of the junction unmatched. The CDR3 loop reads CASKQPRLAGGQADTQYF. Written as DNA, the CDR3 is TGTGCCAGTAAGCAGCCGCGGCTAGCGGGGGGGCAGGCAGATACGCAGTATTTT.